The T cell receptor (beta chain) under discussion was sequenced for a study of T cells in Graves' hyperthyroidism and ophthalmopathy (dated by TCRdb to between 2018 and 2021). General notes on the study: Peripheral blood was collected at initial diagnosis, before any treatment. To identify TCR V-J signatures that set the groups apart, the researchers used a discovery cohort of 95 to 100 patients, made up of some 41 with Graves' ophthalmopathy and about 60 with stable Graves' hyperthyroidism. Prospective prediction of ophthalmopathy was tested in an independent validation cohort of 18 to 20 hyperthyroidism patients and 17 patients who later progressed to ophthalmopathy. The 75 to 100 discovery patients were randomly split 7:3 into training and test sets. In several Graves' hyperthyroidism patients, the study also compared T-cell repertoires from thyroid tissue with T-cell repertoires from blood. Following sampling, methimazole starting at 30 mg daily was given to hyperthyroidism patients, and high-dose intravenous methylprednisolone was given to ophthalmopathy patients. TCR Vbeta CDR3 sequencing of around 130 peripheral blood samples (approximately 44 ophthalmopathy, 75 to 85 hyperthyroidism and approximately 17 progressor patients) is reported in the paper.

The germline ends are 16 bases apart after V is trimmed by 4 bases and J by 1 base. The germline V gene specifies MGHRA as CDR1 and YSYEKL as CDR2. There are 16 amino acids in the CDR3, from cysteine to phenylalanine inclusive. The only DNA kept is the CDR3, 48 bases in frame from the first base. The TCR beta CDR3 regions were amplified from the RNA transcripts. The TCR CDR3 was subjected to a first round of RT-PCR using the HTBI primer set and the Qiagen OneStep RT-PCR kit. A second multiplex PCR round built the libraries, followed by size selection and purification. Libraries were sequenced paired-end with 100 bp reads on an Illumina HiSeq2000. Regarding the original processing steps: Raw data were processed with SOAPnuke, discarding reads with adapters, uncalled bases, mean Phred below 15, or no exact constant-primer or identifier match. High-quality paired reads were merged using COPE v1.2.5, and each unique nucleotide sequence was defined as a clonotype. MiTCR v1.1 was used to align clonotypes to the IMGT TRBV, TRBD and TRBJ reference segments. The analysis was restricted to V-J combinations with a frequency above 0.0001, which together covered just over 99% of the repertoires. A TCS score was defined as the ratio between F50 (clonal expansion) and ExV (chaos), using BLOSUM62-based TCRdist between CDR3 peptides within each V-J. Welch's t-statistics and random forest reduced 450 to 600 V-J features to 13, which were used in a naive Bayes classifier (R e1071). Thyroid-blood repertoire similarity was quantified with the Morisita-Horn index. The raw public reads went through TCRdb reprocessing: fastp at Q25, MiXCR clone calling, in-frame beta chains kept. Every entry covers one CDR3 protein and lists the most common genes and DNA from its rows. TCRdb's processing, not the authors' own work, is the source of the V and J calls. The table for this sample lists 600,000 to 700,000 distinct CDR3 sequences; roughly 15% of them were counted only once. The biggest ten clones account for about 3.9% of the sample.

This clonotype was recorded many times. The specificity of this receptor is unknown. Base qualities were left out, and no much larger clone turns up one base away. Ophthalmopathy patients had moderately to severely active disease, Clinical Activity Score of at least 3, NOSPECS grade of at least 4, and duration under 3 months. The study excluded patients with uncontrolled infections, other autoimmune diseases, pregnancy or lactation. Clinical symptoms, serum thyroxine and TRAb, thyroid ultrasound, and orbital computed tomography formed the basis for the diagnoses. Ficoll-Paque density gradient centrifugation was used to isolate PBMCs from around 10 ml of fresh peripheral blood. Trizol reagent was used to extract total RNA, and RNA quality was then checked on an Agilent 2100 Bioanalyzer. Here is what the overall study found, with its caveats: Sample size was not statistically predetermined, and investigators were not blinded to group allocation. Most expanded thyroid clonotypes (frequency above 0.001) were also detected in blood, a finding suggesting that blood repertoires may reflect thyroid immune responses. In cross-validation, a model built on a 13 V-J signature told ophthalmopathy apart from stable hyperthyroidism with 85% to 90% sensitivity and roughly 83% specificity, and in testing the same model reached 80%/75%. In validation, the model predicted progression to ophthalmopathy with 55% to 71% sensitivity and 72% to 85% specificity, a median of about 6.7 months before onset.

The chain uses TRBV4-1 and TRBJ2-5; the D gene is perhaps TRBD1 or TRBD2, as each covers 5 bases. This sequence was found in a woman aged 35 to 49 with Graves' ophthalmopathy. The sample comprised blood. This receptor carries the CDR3 CASSLTFRDLQETQYF. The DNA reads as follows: TGCGCCAGCAGCCTGACCTTCCGGGACCTCCAAGAGACCCAGTACTTC.